This TCR beta chain was retrieved from a study of blood T cell repertoires in COVID-19. With V trimmed by 8 bases and J by 13 bases, 17 bases remained unmatched. The CDR3 spans 15 residues. Germline CDR1 is LGHNA and CDR2 is YNFKEQ. Repertoires were generated with immunoSEQ multiplex PCR, while TCRdb's copy carries only in-frame clones and drops some. The profile shows about 90,000 clones, around 92% of them singletons. The origin of this receptor is a man aged 50-59 years with COVID-19, enrolled during active disease. This rearrangement joins TRBV4-2 to TRBJ1-6; 7 positions agree with TRBD1. The specimen was peripheral blood. Here the CDR3 DNA reads TGTGCCAGCGCCCGAGGGGGCGCTACCAATGCGCCCCTCCACTTT. It translates to CASARGGATNAPLHF.